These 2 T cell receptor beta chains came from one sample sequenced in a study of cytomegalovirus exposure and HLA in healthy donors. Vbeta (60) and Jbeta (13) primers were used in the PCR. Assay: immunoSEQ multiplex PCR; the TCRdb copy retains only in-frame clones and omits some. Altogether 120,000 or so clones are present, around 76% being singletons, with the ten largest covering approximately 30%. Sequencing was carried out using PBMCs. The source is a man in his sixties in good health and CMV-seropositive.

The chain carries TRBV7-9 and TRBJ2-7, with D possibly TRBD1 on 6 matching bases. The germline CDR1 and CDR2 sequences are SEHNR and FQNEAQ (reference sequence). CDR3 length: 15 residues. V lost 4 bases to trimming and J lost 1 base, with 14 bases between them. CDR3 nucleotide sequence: TGTGCCAGCAGCTCGGCTGGGACAAGGTCCTACGAGCAGTACTTC. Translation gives CASSSAGTRSYEQYF.

CDR3 DNA: TGTGCCAGCAGCTTAGGGGCGGGGGATGGCTACACCTTC. Translating gives CASSLGAGDGYTF. This chain joins TRBV7-3 and TRBJ1-2; tentative D call: TRBD1 (5 bases). Trimming shortened V by 2 bases and J by 6 bases, and 10 bases separated the two germline ends. Germline CDR1 is SGHTA and CDR2 is FQGTGA. The CDR3 is 13 residues long.